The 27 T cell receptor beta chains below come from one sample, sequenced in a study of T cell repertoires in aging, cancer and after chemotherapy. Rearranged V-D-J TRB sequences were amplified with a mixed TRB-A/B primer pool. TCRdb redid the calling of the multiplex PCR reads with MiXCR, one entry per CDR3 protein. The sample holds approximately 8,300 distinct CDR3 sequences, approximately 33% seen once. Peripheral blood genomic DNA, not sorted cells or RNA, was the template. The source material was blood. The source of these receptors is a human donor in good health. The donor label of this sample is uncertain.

CDR3 region: CASTTGTRSYEQYF. CDR3 sequence (DNA): TGTGCCAGCACTACCGGGACAAGATCCTACGAGCAGTACTTC. The V and J genes are TRBV6-5 and TRBJ2-7; a possible D gene is TRBD1 (6 bases). This CDR3 has 14 amino acids. Between the trimmed V and J ends, which lost 7 bases and 1 base, there was a span of 14 bases. Germline V gene lookup returns CDR1 MNHEY and CDR2 SVGAGI.

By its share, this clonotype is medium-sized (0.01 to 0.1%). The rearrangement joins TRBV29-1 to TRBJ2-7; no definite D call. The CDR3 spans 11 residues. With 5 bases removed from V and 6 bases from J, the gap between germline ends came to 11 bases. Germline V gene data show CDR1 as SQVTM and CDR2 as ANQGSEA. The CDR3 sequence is CSVSRSGEQYF. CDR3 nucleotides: TGCAGCGTTTCCCGGTCAGGCGAGCAGTACTTC.

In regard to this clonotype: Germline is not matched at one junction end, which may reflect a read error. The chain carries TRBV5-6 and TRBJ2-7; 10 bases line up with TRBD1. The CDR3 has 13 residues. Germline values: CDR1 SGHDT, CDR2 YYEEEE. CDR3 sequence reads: CASADRTGGEQYF. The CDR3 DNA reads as TGCGCCAGTGCCGATCGGACAGGGGGCGAGCAGTACTTC.

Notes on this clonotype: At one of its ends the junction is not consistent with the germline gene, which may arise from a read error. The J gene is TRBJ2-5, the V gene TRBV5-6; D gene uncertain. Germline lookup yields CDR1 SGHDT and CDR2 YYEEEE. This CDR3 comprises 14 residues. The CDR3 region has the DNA TGTGCCAGCAGCTTGGAATGGCAGCAAGAGACCCAGTGCTTC. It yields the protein CASSLEWQQETQCF.

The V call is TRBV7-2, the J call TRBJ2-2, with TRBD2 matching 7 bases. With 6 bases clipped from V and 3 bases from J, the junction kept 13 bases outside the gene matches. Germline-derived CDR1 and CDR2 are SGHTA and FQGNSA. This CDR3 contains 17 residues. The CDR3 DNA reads TGTGCCAGCAGACCCCTTAGCGGGTCTCTACACACCGGGGAGCTGTTTTTT. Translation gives CASRPLSGSLHTGELFF.

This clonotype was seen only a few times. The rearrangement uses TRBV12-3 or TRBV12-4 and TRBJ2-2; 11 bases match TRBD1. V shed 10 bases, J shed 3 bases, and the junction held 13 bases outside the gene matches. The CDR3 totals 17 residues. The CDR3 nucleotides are TGTGCCATCCCTCCTACTGGACAGGGGGCTTACACCGGGGAGCTGTTTTTT. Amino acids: CAIPPTGQGAYTGELFF.

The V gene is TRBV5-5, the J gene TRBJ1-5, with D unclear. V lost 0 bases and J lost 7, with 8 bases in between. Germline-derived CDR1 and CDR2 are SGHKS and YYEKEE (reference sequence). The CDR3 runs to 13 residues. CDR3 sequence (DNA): TGTGCCAGCAGCTTGGATGGGTTCCAGCCCCAGCATTTT. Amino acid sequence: CASSLDGFQPQHF.

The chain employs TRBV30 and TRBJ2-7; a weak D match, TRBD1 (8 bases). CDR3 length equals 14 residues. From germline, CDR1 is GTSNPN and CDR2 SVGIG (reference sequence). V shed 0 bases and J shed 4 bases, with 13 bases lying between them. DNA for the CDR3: TGTGCCTGGAGTGTAACAGGGGGGGGGTACGAGCAGTACTTC. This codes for CAWSVTGGGYEQYF.

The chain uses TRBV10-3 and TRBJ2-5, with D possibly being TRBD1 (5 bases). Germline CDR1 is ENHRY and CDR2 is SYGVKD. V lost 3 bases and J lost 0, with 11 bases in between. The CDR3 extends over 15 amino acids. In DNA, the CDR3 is TGTGCCATCAGTGAACGAGACAGCCACCAAGAGACCCAGTACTTC. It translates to CAISERDSHQETQYF.

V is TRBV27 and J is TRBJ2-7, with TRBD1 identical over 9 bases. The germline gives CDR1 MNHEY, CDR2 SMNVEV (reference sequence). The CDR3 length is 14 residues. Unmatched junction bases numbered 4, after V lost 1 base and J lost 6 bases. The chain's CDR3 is CASSLFRTGAEQYF. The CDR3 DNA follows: TGTGCCAGCAGTTTATTTCGGACAGGGGCCGAGCAGTACTTC.

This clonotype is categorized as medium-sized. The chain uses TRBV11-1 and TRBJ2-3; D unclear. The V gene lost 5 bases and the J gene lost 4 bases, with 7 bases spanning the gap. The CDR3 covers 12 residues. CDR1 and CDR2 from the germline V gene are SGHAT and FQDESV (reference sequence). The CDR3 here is CASSPSPDTQYF. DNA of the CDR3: TGTGCCAGCAGCCCGAGCCCAGATACGCAGTATTTT.

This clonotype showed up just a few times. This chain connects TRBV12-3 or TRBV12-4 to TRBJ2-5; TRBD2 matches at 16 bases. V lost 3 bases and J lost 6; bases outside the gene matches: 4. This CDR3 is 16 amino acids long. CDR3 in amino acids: CASSLGTSGGGQTQYF. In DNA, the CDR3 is TGTGCCAGCAGTTTGGGGACTAGCGGGGGGGGACAGACCCAGTACTTC.

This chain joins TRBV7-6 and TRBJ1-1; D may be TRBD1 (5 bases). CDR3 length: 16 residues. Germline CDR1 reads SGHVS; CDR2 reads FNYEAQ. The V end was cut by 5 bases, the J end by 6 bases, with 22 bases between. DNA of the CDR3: TGTGCCAGCAGCCCGACGGGCAGGGCGATTCATCCTGAAGCTTTCTTT. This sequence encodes CASSPTGRAIHPEAFF.

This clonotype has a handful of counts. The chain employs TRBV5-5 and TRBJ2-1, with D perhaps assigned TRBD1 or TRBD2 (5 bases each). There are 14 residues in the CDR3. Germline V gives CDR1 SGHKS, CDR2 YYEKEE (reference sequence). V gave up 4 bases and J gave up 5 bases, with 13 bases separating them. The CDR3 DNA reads TGTGCCAGCAGCCTTAGGGACGTAGACAATGAGCAGTTCTTC. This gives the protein CASSLRDVDNEQFF.

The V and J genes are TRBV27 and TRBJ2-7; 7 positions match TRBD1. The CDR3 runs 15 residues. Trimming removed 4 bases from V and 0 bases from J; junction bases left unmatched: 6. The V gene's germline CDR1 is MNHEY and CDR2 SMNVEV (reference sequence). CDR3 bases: TGTGCCAGCAGTTACACAGGGGTGAGCTCCTACGAGCAGTACTTC. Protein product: CASSYTGVSSYEQYF.

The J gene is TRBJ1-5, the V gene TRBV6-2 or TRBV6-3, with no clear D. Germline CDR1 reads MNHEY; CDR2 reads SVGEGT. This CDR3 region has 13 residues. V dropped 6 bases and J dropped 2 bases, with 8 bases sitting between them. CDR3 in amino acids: CASSDGRNQPQHF. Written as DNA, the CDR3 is TGTGCCAGCAGCGACGGACGCAATCAGCCCCAGCATTTT.

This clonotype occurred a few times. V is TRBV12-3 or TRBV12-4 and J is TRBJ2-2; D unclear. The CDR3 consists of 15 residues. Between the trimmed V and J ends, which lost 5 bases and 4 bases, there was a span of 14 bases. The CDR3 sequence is CASSPRAPSTGELFF. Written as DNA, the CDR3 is TGTGCCAGCAGTCCCCGGGCTCCCAGCACCGGGGAGCTGTTTTTT.

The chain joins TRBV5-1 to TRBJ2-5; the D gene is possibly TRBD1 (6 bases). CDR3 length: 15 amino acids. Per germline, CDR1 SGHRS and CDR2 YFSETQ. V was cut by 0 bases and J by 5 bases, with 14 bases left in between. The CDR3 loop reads CASSLAGGSRETQYF. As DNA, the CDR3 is TGCGCCAGCAGCTTGGCTGGGGGCAGCCGGGAGACCCAGTACTTC.

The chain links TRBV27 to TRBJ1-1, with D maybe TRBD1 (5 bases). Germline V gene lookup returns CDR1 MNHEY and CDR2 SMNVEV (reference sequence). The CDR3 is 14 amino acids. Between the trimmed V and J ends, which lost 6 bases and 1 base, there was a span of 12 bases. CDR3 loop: CASSHLGENTEAFF. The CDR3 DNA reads TGTGCCAGCAGCCATTTAGGGGAGAACACTGAAGCTTTCTTT.

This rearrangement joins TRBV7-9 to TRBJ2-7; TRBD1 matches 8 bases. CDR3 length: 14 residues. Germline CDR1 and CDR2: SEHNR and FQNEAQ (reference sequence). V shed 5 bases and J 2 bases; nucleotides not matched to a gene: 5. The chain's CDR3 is CASSLRTGPYEQYF. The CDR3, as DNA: TGTGCCAGCAGCCTCAGGACAGGGCCCTACGAGCAGTACTTC.

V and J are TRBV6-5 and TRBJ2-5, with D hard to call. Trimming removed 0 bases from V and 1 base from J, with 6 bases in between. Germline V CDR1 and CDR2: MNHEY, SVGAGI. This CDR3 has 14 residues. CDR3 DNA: TGTGCCAGCAGTTACTCCCAAAGCCAAGAGACCCAGTACTTC. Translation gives CASSYSQSQETQYF.

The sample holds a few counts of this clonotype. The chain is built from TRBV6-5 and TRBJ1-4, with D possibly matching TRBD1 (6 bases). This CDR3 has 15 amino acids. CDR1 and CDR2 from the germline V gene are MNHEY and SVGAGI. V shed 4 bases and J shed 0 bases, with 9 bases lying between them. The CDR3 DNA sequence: TGTGCCAGCAGTTGGGACACCACAACTAATGAAAAACTGTTTTTT. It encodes CASSWDTTTNEKLFF.

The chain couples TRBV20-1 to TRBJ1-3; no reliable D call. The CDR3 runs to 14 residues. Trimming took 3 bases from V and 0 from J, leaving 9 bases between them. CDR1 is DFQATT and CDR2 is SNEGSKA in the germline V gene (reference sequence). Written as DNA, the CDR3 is TGCAGTGCTAGCCCCGCCGGCTCTGGAAACACCATATATTTT. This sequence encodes CSASPAGSGNTIYF.

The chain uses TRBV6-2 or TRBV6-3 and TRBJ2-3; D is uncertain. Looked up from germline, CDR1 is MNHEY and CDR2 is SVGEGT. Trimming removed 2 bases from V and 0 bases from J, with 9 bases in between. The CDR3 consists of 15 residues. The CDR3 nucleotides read TGTGCCAGCAGTTACGGGCTAACTAGCACAGATACGCAGTATTTT. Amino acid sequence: CASSYGLTSTDTQYF.

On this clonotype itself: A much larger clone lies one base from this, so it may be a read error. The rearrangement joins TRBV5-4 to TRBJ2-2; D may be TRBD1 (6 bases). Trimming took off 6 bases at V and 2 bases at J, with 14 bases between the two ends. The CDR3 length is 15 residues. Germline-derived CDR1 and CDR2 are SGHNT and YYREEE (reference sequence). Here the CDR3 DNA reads TGTGCCAGCAACTTAGGGACACAAAACACCGGGGAGCTGTTTTTT. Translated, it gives CASNLGTQNTGELFF.

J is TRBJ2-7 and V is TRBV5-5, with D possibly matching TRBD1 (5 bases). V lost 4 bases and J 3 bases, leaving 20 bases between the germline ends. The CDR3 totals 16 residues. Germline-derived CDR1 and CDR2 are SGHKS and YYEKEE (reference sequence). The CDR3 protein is CASSPALRQTNYEQYF. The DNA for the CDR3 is TGTGCCAGCAGCCCCGCCCTCCGACAGACCAACTACGAGCAGTACTTC. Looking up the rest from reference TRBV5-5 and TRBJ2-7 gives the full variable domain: DAGVTQSPTHLIKTRGQQVTLRCSPISGHKSVSWYQQVLGQGPQFIFQYYEKEERGRGNFPDRFSARQFPNYSSELNVNALLLGDSALYLCASSPALRQTNYEQYFGPGTRLTVT.

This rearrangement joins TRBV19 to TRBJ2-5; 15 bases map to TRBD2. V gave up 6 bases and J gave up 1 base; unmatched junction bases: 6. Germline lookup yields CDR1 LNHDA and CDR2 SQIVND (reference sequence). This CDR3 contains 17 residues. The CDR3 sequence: CASSQGLAGGLQETQYF. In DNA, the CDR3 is TGTGCCAGTAGCCAGGGACTAGCGGGGGGCCTCCAAGAGACCCAGTACTTC.